Each of the 30 T cell receptor beta chains below was sequenced from the same sample in a study of CXCR3-negative and CXCR3-positive naive CD8 T cells. The authors made the TRB cDNA libraries by 5' RACE using UMI labels. TCRdb re-called the 5' RACE reads; every CDR3 protein appears as one record, without DNA. This table lists 6,000 to 7,500 distinct CDR3 sequences. Input material: naive CXCR3- CD8+ T cells from blood. The subset was: CD45RO-CCR7+CD27+CD95- naive CD8+ T cells lacking CXCR3 (TNR3-). The receptors here all came from a human donor in good health. Some clones in this sample may be carry-over from other donors' samples.

The chain employs TRBV29-1 and TRBJ1-2; TCRdb outputs TRBD1, but without DNA this stays unchecked. The CDR3 runs 13 residues. Per the germline V gene, CDR1 is SQVTM and CDR2 is ANQGSEA. CDR3 sequence reads: CSVNRGGAIGYTF.

This chain links TRBV29-1 with TRBJ2-3; TCRdb indicates TRBD1, and absent DNA this call remains unverified. CDR3 size: 14 residues. Germline values: CDR1 SQVTM, CDR2 ANQGSEA. The CDR3 reads CSVPMVGATDTQYF.

V and J are TRBV3-1 and TRBJ2-7. In germline, CDR1 is LGHDT, CDR2 YNNKEL (reference sequence). The CDR3 has 14 amino acids. CDR3 region: CASSPPERPNEQYF.

By frequency, this clonotype registers medium-sized. The chain joins TRBV29-1 to TRBJ2-7; TCRdb returns TRBD1, unconfirmable since there is no DNA. From germline, CDR1 is SQVTM and CDR2 ANQGSEA. The CDR3 spans 13 residues. The CDR3 is CSVVNRGTYEQYF.

The chain recombines TRBV28 with TRBJ2-1; absent DNA, TCRdb's TRBD1 call cannot be checked. This CDR3 spans 16 amino acids. Per germline, CDR1 MDHEN and CDR2 SYDVKM. CDR3 region: CASRQQGPSSYNEQFF. The full variable domain, its missing parts supplied by reference TRBV28 and TRBJ2-1, is DVKVTQSSRYLVKRTGEKVFLECVQDMDHENMFWYRQDPGLGLRLIYFSYDVKMKEKGDIPEGYSVSREKKERFSLILESASTNQTSMYLCASRQQGPSSYNEQFFGPGTRLTVL.

This chain connects TRBV7-9 to TRBJ2-4; no DNA is available, so the TRBD2 call from TCRdb remains unchecked. The CDR3 is 14 residues long. Germline values: CDR1 SEHNR, CDR2 FQNEAQ (reference sequence). The CDR3 loop reads CASSSLRGKNIQYF.

This chain connects TRBV29-1 to TRBJ1-1; the D call from TCRdb, TRBD1, cannot be confirmed without DNA. CDR3 length equals 12 residues. Germline values: CDR1 SQVTM, CDR2 ANQGSEA. The CDR3 spells CSVVRGKSEAFF.

The V and J genes are TRBV29-1 and TRBJ2-3. This CDR3 has 14 residues. Germline CDR1 reads SQVTM; CDR2 reads ANQGSEA. The CDR3 region is CSVGGGQLTDTQYF.

The chain couples TRBV29-1 to TRBJ1-2; the TCRdb D gene call, TRBD1, has no DNA to confirm it. CDR1 and CDR2 (germline): SQVTM, ANQGSEA. This CDR3 has 11 residues. The CDR3 is CSARDDYGYTF.

The chain joins TRBV28 to TRBJ2-3; TCRdb reports TRBD2, a call that lacks DNA to check it against. CDR3 size: 16 residues. CDR1 is MDHEN, CDR2 SYDVKM, per germline. The CDR3 here is CASSLTSWEFTDTQYF.

By frequency, this clonotype is medium-sized. The chain employs TRBV29-1 and TRBJ2-2; checking the TCRdb D call of TRBD1 is not possible without DNA. Germline V lookup: CDR1 SQVTM, CDR2 ANQGSEA. The CDR3 totals 13 residues. The CDR3 loop is CSAWTGSTGELFF.

The J gene is TRBJ1-1, the V gene TRBV5-1; the D gene TCRdb calls, TRBD1, cannot be checked with no DNA. The CDR3 sequence is 15 residues long. Germline CDR1 and CDR2: SGHRS and YFSETQ. CDR3 in amino acids: CASSPGELLPTEAFF.

J is TRBJ1-1 and V is TRBV10-3. CDR1 ENHRY and CDR2 SYGVKD come from the germline V gene. The CDR3 runs to 14 residues. CDR3 amino acids: CAIQPTTMNTEAFF.

By frequency, this clonotype registers medium-sized. The gene calls are TRBV11-2 and TRBJ2-3; the D call of TRBD2 rests on TCRdb alone, since no DNA is present to check it. Germline V gene sequence: CDR1 SGHAT, CDR2 FQNNGV. The CDR3 consists of 18 residues. The chain's CDR3 is CASSLVPTSGSPTDTQYF.

The chain has TRBV7-6 and TRBJ2-1. The germline gives CDR1 SGHVS, CDR2 FNYEAQ. This CDR3 is 15 amino acids long. CDR3 region: CASSTDGSSYNEQFF.

The chain is built from TRBV29-1 and TRBJ2-3; TCRdb's assignment of TRBD1 cannot be checked, as there is no DNA. The CDR3 totals 15 residues. Germline V gene data show CDR1 as SQVTM and CDR2 as ANQGSEA. CDR3 sequence: CSVKEWDRDPDTQYF.

The J gene is TRBJ2-1, the V gene TRBV29-1; TCRdb's D call of TRBD1 is untestable without DNA. The CDR3 is 14 amino acids. Germline assignment: CDR1 SQVTM and CDR2 ANQGSEA. This CDR3 reads CSVDSQGEANEQFF.

This clonotype is classed as medium-sized by frequency. The chain carries TRBV20-1 and TRBJ2-7. Germline loops: CDR1 DFQATT, CDR2 SNEGSKA (reference sequence). This CDR3 spans 15 amino acids. This chain's CDR3 is CSARDLGLSSYEQYF.

The chain recombines TRBV10-3 with TRBJ1-6; no DNA is available, so the TRBD1 call from TCRdb remains unchecked. The V gene's germline CDR1 is ENHRY and CDR2 SYGVKD. The CDR3 is made up of 14 amino acids. This CDR3 is CAISEGQGNSPLHF.

This clonotype shows up as medium-sized by frequency. The chain's CDR3 is CAISPGHPPGELFF. This rearrangement joins TRBV10-3 to TRBJ2-2; TCRdb proposes TRBD1, but this gene call is untestable without DNA. The CDR3 extends over 14 amino acids. The germline V gene has CDR1 ENHRY and CDR2 SYGVKD.

This rearrangement joins TRBV6-6 to TRBJ2-2; TCRdb gives TRBD1 as the D gene, but with no DNA this cannot be confirmed. Looked up from germline, CDR1 is MNHNY and CDR2 is SVGAGI (reference sequence). The CDR3 is made up of 15 amino acids. The CDR3 loop reads CASSLAPTLNGELFF.

In terms of frequency, this clonotype is medium-sized. The chain couples TRBV24-1 to TRBJ2-1; TCRdb selects TRBD2, and the lack of DNA leaves this call unchecked. The CDR3 runs to 15 residues. Germline-derived CDR1 and CDR2 are KGHDR and SFDVKD. This chain's CDR3 is CATEGPSGGAFEQFF.

This clonotype is classed as medium-sized (0.01 to 0.1%) by frequency. The chain couples TRBV3-1 to TRBJ2-7; TCRdb's D call of TRBD1 is untestable without DNA. The CDR3 sequence is 14 residues long. The germline gives CDR1 LGHDT, CDR2 YNNKEL (reference sequence). The CDR3 sequence: CASSHRDRTYEQYF.

This clonotype shows up as medium-sized by frequency. V and J are TRBV28 and TRBJ2-1; absent DNA, TCRdb's TRBD2 call cannot be checked. Germline V lookup: CDR1 MDHEN, CDR2 SYDVKM. The CDR3 sequence is 16 residues long. The CDR3 loop reads CASSFGLADSYNEQFF.

Its frequency marks this clonotype as medium-sized. The gene calls are TRBV5-5 and TRBJ1-5. The CDR3 has 14 amino acids. CDR1 is SGHKS and CDR2 is YYEKEE in the germline V gene (reference sequence). The CDR3 spells CASSEPYSNQPQHF.

This clonotype is identified as medium-sized from frequency. The genes are TRBV29-1 and TRBJ1-2; TCRdb's D call, TRBD1, is unchecked because there is no DNA. The CDR3 consists of 14 residues. Germline assignment: CDR1 SQVTM and CDR2 ANQGSEA. The CDR3 region is CSVEGTGGNYGYTF.

The chain has TRBV29-1 and TRBJ2-1. Germline values: CDR1 SQVTM, CDR2 ANQGSEA. This CDR3 spans 15 amino acids. The chain's CDR3 is CSVEWSTSIRNEQFF.

By frequency, this clonotype is medium-sized. This chain uses TRBV20-1 with TRBJ2-7. The CDR3 contains 15 residues. CDR1 is DFQATT, CDR2 SNEGSKA, per germline (reference sequence). The CDR3 loop is CSASRVEGGTYEQYF.

V and J are TRBV11-2 and TRBJ2-7; TCRdb indicates TRBD1, and absent DNA this call remains unverified. This CDR3 is 14 amino acids long. Per germline, CDR1 SGHAT and CDR2 FQNNGV. This CDR3 is CAGSLDPGGSEQYF. The full variable domain, completed using reference TRBV11-2 and TRBJ2-7, is EAGVAQSPRYKIIEKRQSVAFWCNPISGHATLYWYQQILGQGPKLLIQFQNNGVVDDSQLPKDRFSAERLKGVDSTLKIQPAKLEDSAVYLCAGSLDPGGSEQYFGPGTRLTVT.

The genes are TRBV29-1 and TRBJ2-1; TCRdb proposes TRBD2, but this gene call is untestable without DNA. This CDR3 region has 14 residues. Germline CDR1 is SQVTM and CDR2 is ANQGSEA. CDR3 amino acids: CSVEGASGRAEQFF.